The next 18 T cell receptor beta chains were all read from a single sample in a study of cytomegalovirus exposure and HLA in healthy donors. PCR used 60 Vbeta primers and 13 Jbeta primers. Using immunoSEQ multiplex PCR, the repertoire was profiled, and TCRdb retains in-frame clones only, with some absent. Among under 200,000 clones listed, 68% were seen once. Sequencing input: PBMCs. The origin of the receptors is a man aged 50 or older in good health and CMV-seronegative.

This clone occurred a few times. The chain is built from TRBV7-9 and TRBJ1-1; D ambiguous. The CDR3 is made up of 13 amino acids. V was trimmed by 3 bases and J by 1 base, leaving 6 bases between them. Germline lookup yields CDR1 SEHNR and CDR2 FQNEAQ (reference sequence). The CDR3 spells CASSFWQNTEAFF. CDR3 coding DNA: TGTGCCAGCAGCTTCTGGCAGAACACTGAAGCTTTCTTT.

The rearrangement joins TRBV30 to TRBJ1-1, with D maybe TRBD1 (5 bases). Germline loops: CDR1 GTSNPN, CDR2 SVGIG (reference sequence). This CDR3 spans 15 amino acids. The V end was cut by 3 bases, the J end by 2 bases, with 16 bases between. The CDR3 nucleotides are TGTGCCTGGAGCCCACAGACAGATTTTAACACTGAAGCTTTCTTT. Protein sequence: CAWSPQTDFNTEAFF. Full variable domain (remainder filled in from reference TRBV30 and TRBJ1-1): SQTIHQWPATLVQPVGSPLSLECTVEGTSNPNLYWYRQAAGRGLQLLFYSVGIGQISSEVPQNLSASRPQDRQFILSSKKLLLSDSGFYLCAWSPQTDFNTEAFFGQGTRLTVV.

In this sample, this clone turned up a few times. V is TRBV5-1 and J is TRBJ1-2; unclear D gene. The CDR3 is 15 amino acids. Looked up from germline, CDR1 is SGHRS and CDR2 is YFSETQ. V lost 7 bases and J lost 4, with 20 bases in between. CDR3 coding DNA: TGCGCCAGCCGGCGGACTAACAGTCCCAGCTATGGCTACACCTTC. Residues: CASRRTNSPSYGYTF.

The V call is TRBV2, the J call TRBJ1-1, with TRBD1 matching 7 bases. V trimming: 6 bases; J trimming: 3 bases; junction bases outside the gene matches: 7. CDR1 and CDR2 (germline): SNHLY, FYNNEI. The CDR3 length is 14 residues. The DNA of the CDR3 is TGTGCCAGCAGCCGGACAGGTCCGGACACTGAAGCTTTCTTT. It codes for CASSRTGPDTEAFF. Full variable domain (missing parts from reference TRBV2 and TRBJ1-1): EPEVTQTPSHQVTQMGQEVILRCVPISNHLYFYWYRQILGQKVEFLVSFYNNEISEKSEIFDDQFSVERPDGSNFTLKIRSTKLEDSAMYFCASSRTGPDTEAFFGQGTRLTVV.

This chain joins TRBV11-3 and TRBJ2-7, with TRBD2 as a possible D gene (5 bases). Looked up from germline, CDR1 is SGHNT and CDR2 is YENEEA. This CDR3 is 13 amino acids long. Deletions cut 0 bases from V and 6 bases from J, with 9 bases between. CDR3 nucleotide sequence: TGTGCCAGCAGCTTAGACCCAGCGGCCGAGCAGTACTTC. Its translation is CASSLDPAAEQYF.

This clone showed up just a few times. The CDR3, as DNA: TGTGCCAGCAGTGAAAGTTCCGGTTACCTAAGCAATCAGCCCCAGCATTTT. It translates to CASSESSGYLSNQPQHF. The chain joins TRBV6-1 to TRBJ1-5; D is unresolved. CDR3 length equals 17 residues. V dropped 2 bases and J dropped 1 base, with 15 bases sitting between them. The germline V gene has CDR1 MNHNS and CDR2 SASEGT.

The CDR3: CASSLAGTGVDTQYF. CDR3 coding DNA: TGTGCCAGCAGCTTAGCGGGGACAGGGGTAGATACGCAGTATTTT. The rearrangement uses TRBV7-9 and TRBJ2-3; 10 bases match TRBD1. This CDR3 comprises 15 residues. The V segment lost 0 bases and the J segment 5 bases; nucleotides outside the gene matches: 2. Germline CDR1 is SEHNR and CDR2 is FQNEAQ (reference sequence).

The sample holds a few counts of this clone. The chain combines TRBV7-6 with TRBJ2-7; tentatively, D is TRBD1 (5 bases). The CDR3 totals 13 residues. V was trimmed by 0 bases and J by 3 bases, leaving 6 bases between them. Germline loops: CDR1 SGHVS, CDR2 FNYEAQ. The CDR3 DNA reads TGTGCCAGCAGCTTAGCGCAGGGCTACGAGCAGTACTTC. Translated: CASSLAQGYEQYF.

The chain employs TRBV7-2 and TRBJ2-7; 8 nucleotides align to TRBD2. CDR1 is SGHTA and CDR2 is FQGNSA in the germline V gene. The length of the CDR3 is 15 residues. With V trimmed by 5 bases and J by 3 bases, 9 bases remained unmatched. CDR3 region: CASSLYRGGSYEQYF. CDR3 nucleotide sequence: TGTGCCAGCAGCCTATATCGGGGGGGGAGCTACGAGCAGTACTTC.

This chain uses TRBV7-2 with TRBJ2-7; 8 nucleotides line up with TRBD2. The trim removed 4 bases at V and 3 bases at J, leaving 8 bases unmatched. The CDR3 runs 15 residues. Germline V gives CDR1 SGHTA, CDR2 FQGNSA. The CDR3 DNA reads TGTGCCAGCAGCTCCGGTCGGACTAGCAGCTACGAGCAGTACTTC. It yields the protein CASSSGRTSSYEQYF.

This clone was counted once. This chain connects TRBV19 to TRBJ1-5; TRBD1 aligns across 7 bases. The CDR3 loop spans 15 amino acids. The trim removed 7 bases at V and 0 bases at J, leaving 6 bases unmatched. CDR1 is LNHDA and CDR2 is SQIVND in the germline V gene (reference sequence). The DNA of the CDR3 is TGTGCCAGTATACAGGGGAACCCTAGCAATCAGCCCCAGCATTTT. This sequence encodes CASIQGNPSNQPQHF.

V is TRBV7-9 and J is TRBJ1-2, with 7 bases identical to TRBD1. Trimming at V came to 5 bases and at J to 6 bases, leaving 9 bases not matched to a gene. The CDR3 covers 14 residues. The germline V gene has CDR1 SEHNR and CDR2 FQNEAQ (reference sequence). The CDR3, as DNA: TGTGCCAGCAGCGTTGGGGACAGCCTGGATGGCTACACCTTC. Translating it yields CASSVGDSLDGYTF. Full variable domain (rest looked up from reference TRBV7-9 and TRBJ1-2): DTGVSQNPRHKITKRGQNVTFRCDPISEHNRLYWYRQTLGQGPEFLTYFQNEAQLEKSRLLSDRFSAERPKGSFSTLEIQRTEQGDSAMYLCASSVGDSLDGYTFGSGTRLTVV.

The V gene is TRBV18, the J gene TRBJ1-2; D is possibly TRBD1 (5 bases). CDR1 KGHSH and CDR2 LQKENI come from the germline V gene. The CDR3 has 13 residues. V was trimmed by 4 bases and J by 1 base, leaving 7 bases between them. The CDR3 protein is CASSLDSNYGYTF. For the CDR3, the DNA is TGTGCCAGCTCACTCGACAGTAACTATGGCTACACCTTC. The full variable domain, with the rest looked up from reference TRBV18 and TRBJ1-2, is NAGVMQNPRHLVRRRGQEARLRCSPMKGHSHVYWYRQLPEEGLKFMVYLQKENIIDESGMPKERFSAEFPKEGPSILRIQQVVRGDSAAYFCASSLDSNYGYTFGSGTRLTVV.

The chain has TRBV14 and TRBJ2-3, with 7 bases identical to TRBD2. Germline V gives CDR1 SGHDN, CDR2 FVKESK. The CDR3 spans 17 residues. The V and J ends lost 0 bases and 3 bases, in that order; junction bases with no gene match: 9. The CDR3 sequence: CASSQDRLAAGTDTQYF. CDR3 bases: TGTGCCAGCAGCCAAGATCGCCTAGCGGCCGGGACAGATACGCAGTATTTT.

The chain recombines TRBV18 with TRBJ1-1; D not resolved. Trimming left V 3 bases short and J 1 base short, with 18 bases between. The CDR3 covers 17 residues. The germline V gene has CDR1 KGHSH and CDR2 LQKENI. The CDR3 sequence is CASSPTPRLAGNTEAFF. The CDR3 DNA reads TGTGCCAGCTCACCTACGCCTCGGCTCGCGGGGAACACTGAAGCTTTCTTT.

The J gene is TRBJ2-1, the V gene TRBV5-8; 8 bases map to TRBD1. V gave up 0 bases and J gave up 2 bases; unmatched junction bases: 1. This CDR3 has 15 amino acids. The V gene's germline CDR1 is SGHTS and CDR2 YDEGEE. CDR3 nucleotide sequence: TGTGCCAGCAGCTTGGACAGGGGGGCCTACAATGAGCAGTTCTTC. Encoded protein: CASSLDRGAYNEQFF.

The V call is TRBV28, the J call TRBJ1-5, with a possible D match to TRBD1 (6 bases). In germline, CDR1 is MDHEN, CDR2 SYDVKM. Trimming removed 6 bases at V and 8 bases at J, with 17 bases between. CDR3 length: 14 amino acids. This CDR3 is CASRGGGAVEPQHF. Written as DNA, the CDR3 is TGTGCCAGCAGGGGCGGGGGGGCGGTGGAGCCCCAGCATTTT.

DNA of the CDR3: TGTGCCAGTAGCAAAGTAGCGGGGGGGAAAAATACGCAGTATTTT. Its translation is CASSKVAGGKNTQYF. The chain joins TRBV19 to TRBJ2-3; 11 bases are shared with TRBD2. Germline CDR1 is LNHDA and CDR2 is SQIVND (reference sequence). J lost 7 bases, V lost 6 bases, and 9 bases had no gene match. The CDR3 loop spans 15 amino acids. Full variable domain (missing parts from reference TRBV19 and TRBJ2-3): DGGITQSPKYLFRKEGQNVTLSCEQNLNHDAMYWYRQDPGQGLRLIYYSQIVNDFQKGDIAEGYSVSREKKESFPLTVTSAQKNPTAFYLCASSKVAGGKNTQYFGPGTRLTVL.